Below are 27 T cell receptor beta chains sequenced from a single sample in a study of blood T cell repertoires in COVID-19. Method: immunoSEQ multiplex PCR; TCRdb's copy keeps in-frame clones and lacks some. The data contain about 230,000 clones, 85% to 90% of them singletons. The sample was peripheral blood. These receptors originate from a man aged 30-40 years with COVID-19, enrolled during active disease.

Only one count was recorded for this clone. V gene TRBV19 combines with J gene TRBJ2-4; TRBD2 agrees at 10 bases. The CDR3 extends over 18 amino acids. Germline V CDR1 and CDR2: LNHDA, SQIVND (reference sequence). After removal of 5 bases from V and 0 bases from J, the junction contained 10 bases not matched to a gene. CDR3 coding DNA: TGTGCCAGTAGTCCTAGCGGGGGTCCCAATCTAGCCAAAAACATTCAGTACTTC. It encodes CASSPSGGPNLAKNIQYF.

This chain joins TRBV14 and TRBJ1-4, with 7 bases lining up with TRBD1. Germline V gene data show CDR1 as SGHDN and CDR2 as FVKESK. V shed 5 bases and J 5 bases; nucleotides not matched to a gene: 11. The CDR3 sequence is 16 residues long. The chain's CDR3 is CASSALRDSWNEKLFF. DNA of the CDR3: TGTGCCAGCAGCGCTCTCCGGGACAGCTGGAATGAAAAACTGTTTTTT.

This sequence joins TRBV5-1 and TRBJ2-5; the D gene is possibly TRBD2 (5 bases). From germline, CDR1 is SGHRS and CDR2 YFSETQ. Trimming stripped 4 bases from V and 2 bases from J, with 12 bases between. The CDR3 has 14 amino acids. CDR3 bases: TGCGCCAGCAGCCGTCAAGCGGAGCAAGAGACCCAGTACTTC. This encodes CASSRQAEQETQYF. Combining the CDR3 with reference TRBV5-1 and TRBJ2-5 gives the whole variable domain KAGVTQTPRYLIKTRGQQVTLSCSPISGHRSVSWYQQTPGQGLQFLFEYFSETQRNKGNFPGRFSGRQFSNSRSEMNVSTLELGDSALYLCASSRQAEQETQYFGPGTRLLVL.

The chain employs TRBV7-2 and TRBJ1-4, with D perhaps TRBD1 (5 bases). The CDR3 has 15 amino acids. Trimming removed 1 base at V and 9 bases at J, with 15 bases between. Germline-derived CDR1 and CDR2 are SGHTA and FQGNSA. In DNA, the CDR3 is TGTGCCAGCAGCTTAGGTTTCGCAGGGAAAAAAAAACTGTTTTTT. This encodes CASSLGFAGKKKLFF.

The J gene is TRBJ2-7, the V gene TRBV11-1, with TRBD1 as a possible D gene (5 bases). Germline CDR1 is SGHAT and CDR2 is FQDESV (reference sequence). This CDR3 spans 16 amino acids. Trimming shortened V by 6 bases and J by 2 bases, and 20 bases separated the two germline ends. CDR3 bases: TGTGCCAGCAGTCCCCGTGGGGCCCACCGTACCTACGAGCAGTACTTC. Encoded protein: CASSPRGAHRTYEQYF.

V usage is TRBV7-2 and J usage is TRBJ1-2; 8 nucleotides align to TRBD1. This CDR3 region has 15 residues. Germline V gene data show CDR1 as SGHTA and CDR2 as FQGNSA. The V gene end was trimmed by 4 bases and the J gene end by 4 bases; junction bases not matched to a gene: 8. DNA of the CDR3: TGTGCCAGCAGCTCGGGACAGGCCTTCTCCTATGGCTACACCTTC. Translation: CASSSGQAFSYGYTF.

This clone was seen once. The CDR3 loop is CASSLEGAGGKTQYF. The DNA of the CDR3 is TGTGCCAGCAGCTTAGAAGGTGCAGGGGGAAAGACCCAGTACTTC. The chain recombines TRBV7-9 with TRBJ2-5, with 7 bases aligning to TRBD1. The V gene's germline CDR1 is SEHNR and CDR2 FQNEAQ (reference sequence). This CDR3 has 15 residues. The ends lost 1 base at V and 6 bases at J; junction bases unmatched: 8.

The gene calls are TRBV28 and TRBJ1-2; TRBD1 matches 11 bases. Germline lookup yields CDR1 MDHEN and CDR2 SYDVKM. V shed 3 bases, J shed 6 bases, and the junction held 9 bases outside the gene matches. The CDR3 loop spans 16 amino acids. The CDR3 bases are TGTGCCAGCAGTTTCCTGACCCCGGACAGGGGGCATGGCTACACCTTC. Its protein is CASSFLTPDRGHGYTF.

This chain links TRBV5-1 with TRBJ2-2, with D possibly TRBD2 on 6 matching bases. Germline CDR1 and CDR2: SGHRS and YFSETQ. The CDR3 loop spans 15 amino acids. Trimming took 1 base from V and 5 from J, leaving 12 bases between them. The CDR3 reads CASSLLSGETGELFF. The CDR3, as DNA: TGCGCCAGCAGCTTGTTATCGGGGGAGACCGGGGAGCTGTTTTTT.

The V gene is TRBV29-1, the J gene TRBJ1-1, with 8 bases lining up with TRBD1. This CDR3 has 14 amino acids. Germline-derived CDR1 and CDR2 are SQVTM and ANQGSEA. After removal of 0 bases from V and 4 bases from J, the junction contained 4 bases not matched to a gene. The CDR3 DNA reads as TGCAGCGTTGAAGAACAGGGGGGTTCCACTGAAGCTTTCTTT. Protein: CSVEEQGGSTEAFF.

The V gene is TRBV5-1, the J gene TRBJ2-1; 9 bases are a match to TRBD2. This CDR3 comprises 15 residues. V lost 2 bases and J lost 7; bases outside the gene matches: 7. Germline CDR1 and CDR2: SGHRS and YFSETQ. The CDR3 region is CASSFAGGPNNEQFF. Here the CDR3 DNA reads TGCGCCAGCAGCTTCGCGGGAGGGCCGAATAATGAGCAGTTCTTC.

This clone was counted a few times. V and J are TRBV7-2 and TRBJ1-1, with D perhaps matching TRBD1 (6 bases). With 4 bases removed from V and 2 bases from J, the gap between germline ends came to 14 bases. The CDR3 extends over 15 amino acids. Germline V lookup: CDR1 SGHTA, CDR2 FQGNSA. This chain's CDR3 is CASSSFAGTNTEAFF. The CDR3 DNA reads TGTGCCAGCAGCTCCTTCGCCGGGACAAACACTGAAGCTTTCTTT.

The chain employs TRBV5-1 and TRBJ2-2, with 10 bases aligning to TRBD1. In germline, CDR1 is SGHRS, CDR2 YFSETQ. The ends lost 4 bases at V and 7 bases at J; junction bases unmatched: 10. The CDR3 sequence is 16 residues long. In DNA form, the CDR3 reads TGCGCCAGCAGCGGGAAGACAGGGGGCGAGGTCGGGGAGCTGTTTTTT. Translating gives CASSGKTGGEVGELFF.

This chain links TRBV19 with TRBJ1-1, with TRBD1 as a possible D gene (5 bases). V lost 5 bases and J lost 1, with 11 bases in between. The CDR3 is 14 residues long. Germline V gene lookup returns CDR1 LNHDA and CDR2 SQIVND (reference sequence). The CDR3 nucleotides are TGTGCCAGTAGTTTCCAGACAGAGAACACTGAAGCTTTCTTT. Its translation: CASSFQTENTEAFF.

This sequence joins TRBV10-3 and TRBJ2-7, with 7 positions matching TRBD2. CDR3 length: 13 residues. CDR1 and CDR2 (germline): ENHRY, SYGVKD. V was pared by 3 bases and J by 3 bases, with 2 bases of the junction left unmatched. CDR3 sequence (DNA): TGTGCCATCAGTGACGAGCGGGACTACGAGCAGTACTTC. This codes for CAISDERDYEQYF.

The rearrangement joins TRBV7-2 to TRBJ2-6; 11 bases align to TRBD1. The germline V gene has CDR1 SGHTA and CDR2 FQGNSA. There are 19 residues in the CDR3. V dropped 4 bases and J dropped 0; count of bases not matched to a gene: 8. The CDR3 spells CASSSLRGTGGSGANVLTF. CDR3 in DNA: TGTGCCAGCAGCTCTCTTCGCGGGACAGGGGGCTCTGGGGCCAACGTCCTGACTTTC.

The V gene is TRBV4-1, the J gene TRBJ2-1; 13 nucleotides align to TRBD2. Germline-derived CDR1 and CDR2 are MGHRA and YSYEKL. J lost 9 bases, V lost 4 bases, and 9 bases had no gene match. This CDR3 is 16 amino acids long. The CDR3 here is CASSPPTSGGRSEQFF. Written as DNA, the CDR3 is TGCGCCAGCAGCCCCCCGACTAGCGGGGGGCGCTCTGAGCAGTTCTTC.

In the case of this clone: Additional DNA sequences in this sample encode the identical CDR3. The chain links TRBV7-9 to TRBJ2-1; D is unclear. Deletions cut 1 base from V and 10 bases from J, with 5 bases between. CDR3 size: 11 residues. Germline CDR1 SEHNR, CDR2 FQNEAQ (reference sequence). The CDR3 DNA is TGTGCCAGCAGCTTAGGAGGCGAGCAGTTCTTC. Translation: CASSLGGEQFF.

The chain employs TRBV6-2 or TRBV6-3 and TRBJ2-1, with 9 bases identical to TRBD2. The germline V gene encodes CDR1 MNHEY and CDR2 SVGEGT. After removal of 7 bases from V and 2 bases from J, the junction contained 6 bases not matched to a gene. CDR3 length: 15 residues. The CDR3 protein is CASTYAGGTYNEQFF. Written as DNA, the CDR3 is TGTGCCAGCACTTATGCGGGAGGGACCTACAATGAGCAGTTCTTC.

The chain has TRBV4-1 and TRBJ2-7, with TRBD2 as a possible D gene (6 bases). CDR1 and CDR2 from the germline V gene are MGHRA and YSYEKL. The CDR3 runs 11 residues. V lost 0 bases and J 12 bases, leaving 9 bases between the germline ends. The CDR3 here is CASSQDAGMYF. CDR3 coding DNA: TGCGCCAGCAGCCAAGACGCGGGAATGTACTTC.

V usage is TRBV4-1 and J usage is TRBJ2-7; tentative D call: TRBD1 (5 bases). V was clipped by 0 bases and J by 7 bases, with 16 bases between them. The V gene's germline CDR1 is MGHRA and CDR2 YSYEKL. The CDR3 consists of 15 residues. CDR3 DNA sequence: TGCGCCAGCAGCCAAGATGGACATTCCCTAGAGGAGCAGTACTTC. This gives the protein CASSQDGHSLEEQYF.

The chain uses TRBV5-1 and TRBJ2-7; TRBD1 aligns across 8 bases. After removal of 2 bases from V and 1 base from J, the junction contained 5 bases not matched to a gene. The CDR3 covers 15 residues. Germline V gene sequence: CDR1 SGHRS, CDR2 YFSETQ. CDR3 coding DNA: TGCGCCAGCAGCTTACTAGGACAGGGTTCCTACGAGCAGTACTTC. It translates to CASSLLGQGSYEQYF. The variable domain in full, completed from reference TRBV5-1 and TRBJ2-7, reads KAGVTQTPRYLIKTRGQQVTLSCSPISGHRSVSWYQQTPGQGLQFLFEYFSETQRNKGNFPGRFSGRQFSNSRSEMNVSTLELGDSALYLCASSLLGQGSYEQYFGPGTRLTVT.

The chain is built from TRBV4-3 and TRBJ2-7; 14 positions match TRBD2. CDR3 length: 15 amino acids. The junction had 2 bases not matched to a gene; V was cut back by 5 bases and J by 2 bases. Germline-derived CDR1 and CDR2 are LGHNA and YSLEER. For the CDR3, the DNA is TGCGCCAGCAGCTGGGGACTAGCGGGAGCCTACGAGCAGTACTTC. Translating gives CASSWGLAGAYEQYF.

The chain combines TRBV4-2 with TRBJ1-2, with D tentatively TRBD1 (6 bases). CDR3 size: 14 residues. V was pared by 1 base and J by 4 bases, with 10 bases between. The germline V gene encodes CDR1 LGHNA and CDR2 YNFKEQ. The DNA for the CDR3 is TGTGCCAGCAGCCAAGGGACAGCACTCTATGGCTACACCTTC. Translation: CASSQGTALYGYTF.

The J gene is TRBJ2-1, the V gene TRBV9, with D perhaps matching TRBD2 (6 bases). V gave up 1 base and J gave up 2 bases, with 10 bases separating them. In germline, CDR1 is SGDLS, CDR2 YYNGEE. The CDR3 runs 15 residues. The CDR3 spells CASSVTGVTYNEQFF. CDR3 DNA: TGTGCCAGCAGCGTAACGGGGGTAACCTACAATGAGCAGTTCTTC.

The chain carries TRBV3-1 (or the pseudogene TRBV3-2) and TRBJ2-5; D gene ambiguous. The CDR3 runs to 11 residues. V was trimmed by 2 bases and J by 4 bases, leaving 2 bases between them. CDR1 is LGHDT, CDR2 YNNKEL, per germline (reference sequence). The CDR3 spells CASSQRETQYF. Written as DNA, the CDR3 is TGTGCCAGCAGCCAACGAGAGACCCAGTACTTC.

The chain employs TRBV28 and TRBJ2-6, with TRBD2 identical over 7 bases. Germline lookup yields CDR1 MDHEN and CDR2 SYDVKM. V lost 7 bases, J lost 1 base, and 10 bases stayed unmatched. The CDR3 contains 17 residues. CDR3 protein: CASTPREYGSGANVLTF. The CDR3 bases are TGTGCCAGCACCCCGCGGGAGTACGGGTCTGGGGCCAACGTCCTGACTTTC. Drawing the rest from reference TRBV28 and TRBJ2-6, the complete variable domain is DVKVTQSSRYLVKRTGEKVFLECVQDMDHENMFWYRQDPGLGLRLIYFSYDVKMKEKGDIPEGYSVSREKKERFSLILESASTNQTSMYLCASTPREYGSGANVLTFGAGSRLTVL.